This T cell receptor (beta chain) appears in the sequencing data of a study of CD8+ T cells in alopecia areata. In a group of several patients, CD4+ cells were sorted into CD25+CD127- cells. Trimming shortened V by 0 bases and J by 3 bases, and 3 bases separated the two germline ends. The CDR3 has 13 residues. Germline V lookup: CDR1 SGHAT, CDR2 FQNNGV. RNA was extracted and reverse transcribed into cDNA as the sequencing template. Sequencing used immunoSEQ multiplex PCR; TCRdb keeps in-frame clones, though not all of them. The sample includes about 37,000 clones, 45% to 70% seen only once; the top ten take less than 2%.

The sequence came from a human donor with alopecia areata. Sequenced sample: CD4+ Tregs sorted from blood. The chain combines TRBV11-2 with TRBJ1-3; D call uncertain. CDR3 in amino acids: CASSLEVGNTIYF. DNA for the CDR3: TGTGCCAGCAGCTTAGAGGTTGGAAACACCATATATTTT.